These 2 T cell receptor beta chains share one sample of origin, sequenced in a study of beta chain features in type 1 diabetes (dated by TCRdb to 2016 to 2019). Their antigens are not known. Broad study findings and their caveats: A moderate but significant shortening of TCRB CDR3 length was observed in type 1 diabetes patients in all four CD4+ subsets.

Libraries were made using the immunoSEQ multiplex PCR assay. The entire isolated RNA was reverse transcribed using the High Capacity cDNA Reverse Transcription Kit, and thus expressed TCRB transcripts were sequenced. The immuneACCESS repertoire file appears here via TCRdb, limited to in-frame rearrangements. These files lack a portion of the clones; in checked studies, under half of the deficit traces to unresolved V genes, and the cause of the others is not known. The sample has about 650,000 clones on record, about an eighth of them singletons. Around 0.12% of the sample comes from the top ten. The material sequenced was naive CD4+ T cells from blood. The intended sense of this specimen's cell subset or site label: true naive CD4+ T cells. These receptors came from a man younger than 40 with type 1 diabetes.

This clone has more than one count but fewer than ten. The sample carries other DNA sequences with the same CDR3. V usage is TRBV5-1 and J usage is TRBJ2-2; D is undetermined. The CDR3 is 14 residues long. Trimming took off 0 bases at V and 1 base at J, with 4 bases between the two ends. Looked up from germline, CDR1 is SGHRS and CDR2 is YFSETQ. In DNA, the CDR3 is TGCGCCAGCAGCTTGGGACAGAACACCGGGGAGCTGTTTTTT. Protein sequence: CASSLGQNTGELFF.

This clone was detected a few times. CDR3 nucleotides: TGTGCCAGCAGCTCGGGACTAGCGGGGCCGCAAGAGACCCAGTACTTC. Translating gives CASSSGLAGPQETQYF. The chain is built from TRBV5-4 and TRBJ2-5; 13 nucleotides match TRBD2. The trim removed 3 bases at V and 2 bases at J, leaving 4 bases unmatched. The CDR3 is 16 residues long. Germline CDR1 reads SGHNT; CDR2 reads YYREEE (reference sequence).